The rows below give T cell receptor beta chains drawn from one sample of a study of OX40 agonist ivuxolimab in advanced cancers. Repertoires were generated with immunoSEQ multiplex PCR, while TCRdb's copy carries only in-frame clones and drops some. Of more than 65,000 clones in the sample, roughly 85% were seen once. The sample in question was CD4+ or CD8+ T cells sorted from blood, obtained in a trial of the OX40 agonist ivuxolimab. The receptors were sampled from an adult with an advanced solid tumor such as melanoma, head and neck, liver or kidney cancer. Both conserved end residues are part of each CDR3. The D gene is left open where the match is weak. Clone size is not always given. Where it is, it says once, few, many or a class for expanded clones.

D | J | length | V | size | CDR3 | DNA
TRBD2 | TRBJ2-7 | 14 | TRBV7-6 | - | CASSLEIAGYEQYF | TGTGCCAGCAGCTTAGAGATAGCGGGCTACGAGCAGTACTTC
- | TRBJ1-3 | 17 | TRBV9 | few | CASSVESWLSSGNTIYF | TGTGCCAGCAGCGTAGAGAGTTGGTTAAGCTCTGGAAACACCATATATTTT
- | TRBJ2-2 | 16 | TRBV25-1 | - | CASSEYRQAGTGELFF | TGTGCCAGCAGTGAATATCGGCAGGCGGGCACCGGGGAGCTGTTTTTT
- | TRBJ2-5 | 14 | TRBV7-9 | - | CASSLGGSQETQYF | TGTGCCAGCAGCTTAGGGGGATCTCAAGAGACCCAGTACTTC
- | TRBJ2-1 | 14 | TRBV27 | - | CASSLTSNYNEQFF | TGTGCCAGCAGTTTAACTAGCAACTACAATGAGCAGTTCTTC
TRBD1 | TRBJ1-6 | 17 | TRBV19 | - | CASSSLHGTGDNSPLHF | TGTGCCAGTAGTTCCCTCCACGGGACAGGGGATAATTCACCCCTCCACTTT
- | TRBJ2-7 | 12 | TRBV11-2 | - | CASSLGYGEQYF | TGTGCCAGCAGCTTAGGGTACGGCGAGCAGTACTTC
- | TRBJ1-3 | 14 | TRBV6-5 | - | CASRVGDSGNTIYF | TGTGCCAGCCGGGTCGGGGACTCTGGAAACACCATATATTTT
- | TRBJ2-5 | 14 | TRBV6-5 | - | CASRPPLMEETQYF | TGTGCCAGCAGGCCCCCCCTAATGGAAGAGACCCAGTACTTC
- | TRBJ1-1 | 15 | TRBV6-1 | - | CASSERRGRVTEAFF | TGTGCCAGCAGTGAACGCAGGGGAAGAGTCACTGAAGCTTTCTTT
- | TRBJ2-5 | 12 | TRBV2 | - | CASLGLGETQYF | TGTGCCAGCCTGGGACTTGGGGAGACCCAGTACTTC
- | TRBJ2-1 | 13 | TRBV29-1 | - | CSVRLQSYNEQFF | TGCAGCGTTCGCCTCCAGTCCTACAATGAGCAGTTCTTC
TRBD2 | TRBJ2-3 | 16 | TRBV2 | - | CASSFRTSGTTDTQYF | TGTGCCAGCTCCTTTAGGACTAGCGGTACCACAGATACGCAGTATTTT
- | TRBJ1-1 | 13 | TRBV27 | - | CASSKWGVTEAFF | TGTGCCAGCAGTAAATGGGGGGTCACTGAAGCTTTCTTT
- | TRBJ1-6 | 12 | TRBV10-1 | - | CASSAGRSRLHF | TGCGCCAGCAGTGCGGGAAGAAGTCGGCTCCACTTT
TRBD2 | TRBJ2-7 | 15 | TRBV15 | once | CATSRLGTSAHEQYF | TGTGCCACCAGCAGATTGGGGACTAGCGCCCACGAGCAGTACTTC
- | TRBJ2-2 | 12 | TRBV6-5 | - | CASSLGAGELFF | TGTGCCAGCAGTCTCGGGGCCGGGGAGCTGTTTTTT
- | TRBJ2-7 | 14 | TRBV6-6 | - | CASSYYHTSYEQYF | TGTGCCAGCAGTTACTATCACACCTCCTACGAGCAGTACTTC
- | TRBJ2-1 | 11 | TRBV6-7 | - | CASIQKDEQFF | TGTGCCAGCATCCAAAAGGATGAGCAGTTCTTC
TRBD1 | TRBJ1-1 | 13 | TRBV28 | once | CASSTQTGPEAFF | TGTGCCAGCAGTACCCAGACAGGGCCTGAAGCTTTCTTT
TRBD1 | TRBJ2-7 | 11 | TRBV28 | - | CVVGQTYEQYF | TGTGTAGTGGGACAGACTTACGAGCAGTACTTC
TRBD1 | TRBJ2-2 | 15 | TRBV7-6 | - | CASSRQGENTGELFF | TGTGCCAGCAGCCGACAGGGAGAGAACACCGGGGAGCTGTTTTTT
- | TRBJ1-5 | 13 | TRBV6-1 | - | CASSSDRNQPQHF | TGTGCCAGCAGTTCTGACAGGAATCAGCCCCAGCATTTT
- | TRBJ2-1 | 15 | TRBV2 | once | CASSQRRFRDNEQFF | TGTGCCAGCAGTCAAAGGCGCTTTAGGGACAATGAGCAGTTCTTC
TRBD2 | TRBJ2-7 | 14 | TRBV2 | - | CASSEGLAGGEQYF | TGTGCCAGCAGTGAAGGACTAGCGGGAGGGGAGCAGTACTTC
TRBD1 | TRBJ1-5 | 15 | TRBV6-6 | - | CASSYSGQGNQPQHF | TGTGCCAGCAGTTACTCGGGACAGGGCAATCAGCCCCAGCATTTT
- | TRBJ2-1 | 15 | TRBV5-8 | - | CASSLVGAAYNEQFF | TGTGCCAGCAGCTTGGTCGGGGCGGCCTACAATGAGCAGTTCTTC
TRBD1 | TRBJ2-1 | 15 | TRBV2 | - | CASSEVAGGKDEQFF | TGTGCCAGCAGTGAAGTGGCAGGGGGCAAGGATGAGCAGTTCTTC
- | TRBJ2-2 | 15 | TRBV19 | - | CASSPPKTFTGELFF | TGTGCCAGTAGTCCCCCCAAAACCTTCACCGGGGAGCTGTTTTTT
- | TRBJ2-1 | 13 | TRBV19 | - | CASKSSFDNEQFF | TGTGCCAGTAAGAGTAGTTTTGACAATGAGCAGTTCTTC
- | TRBJ1-1 | 13 | TRBV27 | - | CASSLFENTEAFF | TGTGCCAGCAGTTTATTCGAGAACACTGAAGCTTTCTTT
- | TRBJ1-5 | 14 | TRBV2 | - | CASSLQSWDRDQHF | TGTGCCAGCAGCTTACAGTCTTGGGATCGGGACCAGCATTTT
TRBD2 | TRBJ2-3 | 13 | TRBV11-2 | - | CASSLTSMNTQYF | TGTGCCAGCAGCTTGACTAGCATGAATACGCAGTATTTT
- | TRBJ1-5 | 13 | TRBV19 | - | CASSAGGVEPQHF | TGTGCCAGTAGCGCGGGGGGGGTGGAGCCCCAGCATTTT
- | TRBJ2-3 | 12 | TRBV7-9 | - | CASSFLSDTQYF | TGTGCCAGCAGCTTCCTATCAGATACGCAGTATTTT
TRBD2 | TRBJ2-5 | 16 | TRBV28 | - | CASSLRLAASGETQYF | TGTGCCAGCAGTTTACGGCTAGCGGCGAGCGGAGAGACCCAGTACTTC
TRBD2 | TRBJ2-3 | 16 | TRBV4-2 | - | CASSQGASGTGDTQYF | TGTGCCAGCAGCCAAGGGGCTAGCGGGACGGGGGATACGCAGTATTTT
TRBD2 | TRBJ2-1 | 15 | TRBV7-6 | - | CASSLAAGVGNEQFF | TGTGCCAGCAGCTTAGCAGCGGGAGTGGGTAATGAGCAGTTCTTC
TRBD1 | TRBJ2-7 | 15 | TRBV6-5 | - | CASSYVVGTGGEQYF | TGTGCCAGCAGTTACGTAGTCGGGACAGGGGGCGAGCAGTACTTC
- | TRBJ1-3 | 14 | TRBV14 | - | CASSRQASGNTIYF | TGTGCCAGCAGCCGGCAAGCTTCGGGAAACACCATATATTTT
TRBD1 | TRBJ2-4 | 14 | TRBV18 | - | CASSPRTGGLVPNF | TGTGCCAGCTCACCAAGAACAGGGGGTTTAGTGCCTAACTTC
- | TRBJ1-1 | 13 | TRBV11-2 | - | CASGWGRGTEAFF | TGTGCCAGCGGTTGGGGGCGAGGCACTGAAGCTTTCTTT
- | TRBJ1-5 | 15 | TRBV6-6 | - | CASSYFPYSNQPQHF | TGTGCCAGCAGTTACTTCCCCTATAGCAATCAGCCCCAGCATTTT
- | TRBJ1-2 | 17 | TRBV18 | few | CASSLNSDSPTNYGYTF | TGTGCCAGCTCACTAAACTCCGACAGCCCTACCAACTATGGCTACACCTTC
- | TRBJ1-1 | 13 | TRBV27 | - | CASSWFGNTEAFF | TGTGCCAGCAGTTGGTTCGGTAACACTGAAGCTTTCTTT
- | TRBJ2-1 | 18 | TRBV4-1 | - | CASSQRGPGTPQNREQFF | TGCGCCAGCAGCCAAAGGGGCCCCGGGACTCCTCAAAATAGGGAGCAGTTCTTC
TRBD1 | TRBJ1-1 | 15 | TRBV15 | - | CATSRSTLGTVKAFF | TGTGCCACCAGCAGATCAACCCTTGGGACAGTCAAAGCTTTCTTT
- | TRBJ2-1 | 13 | TRBV6-5 | - | CASSSGHGREQFF | TGTGCCAGCAGTTCGGGACATGGGCGTGAGCAGTTCTTC
TRBD2 | TRBJ2-1 | 14 | TRBV7-9 | medium-sized | CASIGLAGANEQFF | TGTGCCAGTATCGGGCTAGCGGGAGCTAATGAGCAGTTCTTC